This entry is about one T cell receptor beta chain. The junction does not match germline at one end; this may be a read error. The source of the sample is a study of blood T cell repertoires in COVID-19. Study details: Spain, Italy and the United States supplied samples that represented acute and convalescent COVID-19. PBMCs, B-cell-depleted T cells, or T cells provided the cDNA or gDNA that made up the material.

This CDR3 has 14 amino acids. From germline, CDR1 is SGHRS and CDR2 YFSETQ. Libraries were prepared by immunoSEQ multiplex PCR; TCRdb keeps only in-frame clonotypes and omits some of them. Altogether around 150,000 clones are present, over 80% being singletons, with the ten largest covering approximately 13%. This TCR derives from a woman aged 55 to 70 who had recovered from COVID-19. This chain joins TRBV5-1 and TRBJ2-2, with D hard to call. The sample was PBMCs or T cells enriched from blood (not recorded which). As DNA, the CDR3 is TGCGCCAGCTGCTTAACCGGGAACACCGGGGAGCTGTTTTTT. The encoded protein is CASCLTGNTGELFF.